This entry lists 26 T cell receptor beta chains sequenced from one sample in a study of T cell responses to AZD1222 COVID-19 vaccine. TCRdb's copy holds only in-frame clones and misses some; the assay was immunoSEQ multiplex PCR. The repertoire consists of about 140,000 clones, with more than 85% occurring once and the leading ten covering around 3%. Specimen: peripheral blood, collected on day 0 of AZD1222 vaccination. These receptors were taken from an adult in good health.

CDR3 DNA: TGTGCCAGCAGCGCGGGACAGGGGTTCGAAGAGACCCAGTACTTC. It yields the protein CASSAGQGFEETQYF. This rearrangement joins TRBV11-3 to TRBJ2-5, with 10 bases aligning to TRBD1. This CDR3 comprises 15 residues. Unmatched junction bases numbered 6, after V lost 5 bases and J lost 3 bases. Germline V gene lookup returns CDR1 SGHNT and CDR2 YENEEA. The full variable domain, with the rest looked up from reference TRBV11-3 and TRBJ2-5, is EAGVVQSPRYKIIEKKQPVAFWCNPISGHNTLYWYLQNLGQGPELLIRYENEEAVDDSQLPKDRFSAERLKGVDSTLKIQPAELGDSAVYLCASSAGQGFEETQYFGPGTRLLVL.

The chain is built from TRBV9 and TRBJ2-1; possibly TRBD2 for D (6 bases). Germline V gives CDR1 SGDLS, CDR2 YYNGEE. V was shortened by 0 bases and J by 2 bases, with 12 bases between the two germline ends. This CDR3 is 16 amino acids long. CDR3 DNA sequence: TGTGCCAGCAGCGTAGCGGACGGGAGCCCCTACAATGAGCAGTTCTTC. Translating it yields CASSVADGSPYNEQFF.

The chain combines TRBV21-1 with TRBJ1-3. TRBV21-1 represents a pseudogene. CDR3 length equals 17 residues. The CDR3 DNA follows: TGTGCCAGCAGCAACTCTCCGGGACGGGCCTCTGGAAACACCATATATTTT. This encodes CASSNSPGRASGNTIYF.

The chain couples TRBV4-3 to TRBJ1-6; 10 nucleotides match TRBD1. The junction had 9 bases not matched to a gene; V was cut back by 0 bases and J by 7 bases. This CDR3 has 18 residues. CDR1 and CDR2 from the germline V gene are LGHNA and YSLEER. The CDR3 bases are TGCGCCAGCAGCCAAGATTTGGACAGGGGGTATCGGAATTCACCCCTCCACTTT. It yields the protein CASSQDLDRGYRNSPLHF.

V usage is TRBV6-6 and J usage is TRBJ1-1; D is uncertain. The CDR3 extends over 14 amino acids. Germline CDR1 is MNHNY and CDR2 is SVGAGI (reference sequence). The V end was cut by 2 bases, the J end by 6 bases, with 13 bases between. CDR3 DNA sequence: TGTGCCAGCAGTTACGTCCGGGCTGGTGCTGAAGCTTTCTTT. It encodes CASSYVRAGAEAFF.

The chain links TRBV19 to TRBJ2-7; TRBD2 agrees at 9 bases. This CDR3 region has 15 residues. Germline CDR1 and CDR2: LNHDA and SQIVND (reference sequence). V gave up 4 bases and J gave up 5 bases; unmatched junction bases: 9. In DNA, the CDR3 is TGTGCCAGTAGTAACATAGCGGGAGTTGCCCACGAGCAGTACTTC. This translates into CASSNIAGVAHEQYF.

V gene TRBV5-1 combines with J gene TRBJ2-3; D gene ambiguous. The V and J ends lost 3 bases and 0 bases respectively, with 14 bases between them. The germline gives CDR1 SGHRS, CDR2 YFSETQ. The CDR3 contains 16 residues. CDR3 in DNA: TGCGCCAGCAGCTCCCGACAATCTTCTAGCACAGATACGCAGTATTTT. This codes for CASSSRQSSSTDTQYF.

As concerns this clone: The same CDR3 arises from other DNA sequences in this sample as well. V and J are TRBV18 and TRBJ1-1; D remains unclear. The CDR3 has 11 amino acids. The germline V gene has CDR1 KGHSH and CDR2 LQKENI. The V gene lost 6 bases and the J gene lost 3 bases, with 5 bases spanning the gap. CDR3 sequence: CASSPDTEAFF. The CDR3 DNA reads TGTGCCAGCTCCCCCGACACTGAAGCTTTCTTT.

The chain uses TRBV27 and TRBJ1-6, with 7 bases that match TRBD1. J was trimmed by 5 bases and V by 6 bases; bases with no gene match: 16. The CDR3 loop spans 18 amino acids. In germline, CDR1 is MNHEY, CDR2 SMNVEV (reference sequence). The DNA for the CDR3 is TGTGCCAGCAGACCCAAGGGGGCGGGCGACCCTAATAATTCACCCCTCCACTTT. This codes for CASRPKGAGDPNNSPLHF.

The rearrangement joins TRBV30 to TRBJ1-1, with 9 bases matching TRBD1. Unmatched junction bases numbered 4, after V lost 3 bases and J lost 8 bases. The CDR3 has 12 residues. CDR1 and CDR2 (germline): GTSNPN, SVGIG (reference sequence). CDR3: CAWSGQGREAFF. CDR3 nucleotides: TGTGCCTGGAGCGGACAGGGGCGGGAAGCTTTCTTT. The variable domain in full, with the rest retrieved from reference TRBV30 and TRBJ1-1, is SQTIHQWPATLVQPVGSPLSLECTVEGTSNPNLYWYRQAAGRGLQLLFYSVGIGQISSEVPQNLSASRPQDRQFILSSKKLLLSDSGFYLCAWSGQGREAFFGQGTRLTVV.

The rearrangement joins TRBV7-2 to TRBJ1-6, with no clear D. The CDR3 is 13 amino acids. In germline, CDR1 is SGHTA, CDR2 FQGNSA. V was trimmed by 0 bases and J by 11 bases, leaving 8 bases between them. CDR3 sequence: CASSLAAEPPLHF. CDR3 in DNA: TGTGCCAGCAGCTTAGCCGCAGAACCACCCCTCCACTTT.

This chain uses TRBV9 with TRBJ2-2; TRBD1 matches 7 bases. Germline CDR1 SGDLS, CDR2 YYNGEE. Trimming at V came to 1 base and at J to 6 bases, leaving 15 bases not matched to a gene. The CDR3 totals 18 residues. The CDR3 DNA reads TGTGCCAGCAGCGTAACCCTTTTACCGACAGGGCCCTCCGGGGAGCTGTTTTTT. As protein: CASSVTLLPTGPSGELFF.

The chain recombines TRBV4-1 with TRBJ1-5; no reliable D call. CDR3 length: 17 amino acids. V lost 0 bases and J lost 0, with 12 bases in between. Germline loops: CDR1 MGHRA, CDR2 YSYEKL. This chain's CDR3 is CASSQDLRRNSNQPQHF. CDR3 nucleotide sequence: TGCGCCAGCAGCCAAGACCTGAGACGGAATAGCAATCAGCCCCAGCATTTT.

V and J are TRBV7-8 and TRBJ2-2, with TRBD1 identical over 9 bases. V was pared by 3 bases and J by 4 bases, with 9 bases of the junction left unmatched. The CDR3 is made up of 17 amino acids. Germline lookup yields CDR1 SGHVS and CDR2 FQNEAQ. The chain's CDR3 is CASSFQTGGYRTGELFF. CDR3 DNA sequence: TGTGCCAGCAGCTTTCAAACAGGGGGCTACCGCACCGGGGAGCTGTTTTTT. Full variable domain (remainder filled in from reference TRBV7-8 and TRBJ2-2): GAGVSQSPRYKVAKRGQDVALRCDPISGHVSLFWYQQALGQGPEFLTYFQNEAQLDKSGLPSDRFFAERPEGSVSTLKIQRTQQEDSAVYLCASSFQTGGYRTGELFFGEGSRLTVL.

The chain uses TRBV4-3 and TRBJ1-3; TRBD1 aligns across 7 bases. This CDR3 has 18 residues. The junction had 8 bases not matched to a gene; V was cut back by 0 bases and J by 0 bases. Per the germline V gene, CDR1 is LGHNA and CDR2 is YSLEER. In nucleotides, the CDR3 is TGCGCCAGCAGCCAAGATCCGGGACAGCCTTACTCTGGAAACACCATATATTTT. Amino acid sequence: CASSQDPGQPYSGNTIYF.

The J gene is TRBJ2-1, the V gene TRBV29-1; TRBD2 agrees at 7 bases. Germline CDR1 is SQVTM and CDR2 is ANQGSEA. The CDR3 is made up of 14 amino acids. After removal of 0 bases from V and 4 bases from J, the junction contained 3 bases not matched to a gene. The CDR3 DNA follows: TGCAGCGTTGAAGATACTAGCGAGTACAATGAGCAGTTCTTC. It codes for CSVEDTSEYNEQFF.

The rearrangement uses TRBV12-3 or TRBV12-4 and TRBJ2-5, with D possibly being TRBD1 (6 bases). The CDR3 spans 13 residues. The V and J ends lost 6 bases and 5 bases respectively, with 13 bases between them. The CDR3 nucleotides read TGTGCCAGCAGCGAAGGGGGTCGGGAGACCCAGTACTTC. It is translated as CASSEGGRETQYF.

This CDR3 reads CASNGGHKEGEYF. The DNA for the CDR3 is TGTGCCAGCAACGGGGGGCACAAGGAGGGGGAGTACTTC. V usage is TRBV21-1 and J usage is TRBJ2-5; the D call of TRBD2 is as the table states it, not checked on the DNA. TRBV21-1 has pseudogene status. CDR3 size: 13 residues.

This chain joins TRBV28 and TRBJ1-4; D perhaps matches TRBD1 (6 bases). This CDR3 comprises 15 residues. Per the germline V gene, CDR1 is MDHEN and CDR2 is SYDVKM. V lost 5 bases, J lost 8 bases, and 18 bases lay in between. CDR3 residues: CASSPPDRTREKLFF. The CDR3 region has the DNA TGTGCCAGCAGTCCCCCGGACAGAACGAGGGAAAAACTGTTTTTT.

The rearrangement links TRBV6-1 to TRBJ1-1, with D hard to call. The germline gives CDR1 MNHNS, CDR2 SASEGT. V lost 2 bases and J 4 bases, leaving 11 bases between the germline ends. The CDR3 has 14 residues. For the CDR3, the DNA is TGTGCCAGCAGTGAAAGGGTCAGGACCACTGAAGCTTTCTTT. Its translation is CASSERVRTTEAFF.

The CDR3 here is CASSSGAGETEAFF. Written as DNA, the CDR3 is TGTGCCAGCAGCTCAGGGGCAGGGGAGACTGAAGCTTTCTTT. The V call is TRBV7-3, the J call TRBJ1-1, with D perhaps TRBD1 (6 bases). This CDR3 contains 14 residues. Germline V gives CDR1 SGHTA, CDR2 FQGTGA. Trimming cost V 4 bases and J 5 bases, with 14 bases left between them.

The V gene is TRBV9, the J gene TRBJ1-1; D may be TRBD1 (6 bases). Trimming left V 0 bases short and J 4 bases short, with 7 bases between. The CDR3 sequence is 13 residues long. Germline V gene data show CDR1 as SGDLS and CDR2 as YYNGEE. The CDR3 sequence: CASSVGGATEAFF. The CDR3 region has the DNA TGTGCCAGCAGCGTAGGGGGGGCCACTGAAGCTTTCTTT.

The V gene is TRBV11-3, the J gene TRBJ2-7, with TRBD2 matching over 8 bases. The CDR3 sequence is 17 residues long. With 1 base clipped from V and 0 bases from J, the junction kept 8 bases outside the gene matches. Germline CDR1 SGHNT, CDR2 YENEEA. CDR3 residues: CASSLVGVAGPSYEQYF. In DNA, the CDR3 is TGTGCCAGCAGCTTAGTGGGGGTAGCGGGGCCCTCCTACGAGCAGTACTTC.

V gene TRBV6-5 combines with J gene TRBJ2-3; the D gene is possibly TRBD1 (5 bases). The CDR3 has 14 amino acids. Germline values: CDR1 MNHEY, CDR2 SVGAGI. Trimming pared 5 bases from V and 2 bases from J, leaving 11 bases between. The CDR3 DNA reads as TGTGCCAGCAGTAGAACAGGCTACACAGATACGCAGTATTTT. Its translation: CASSRTGYTDTQYF.

This chain uses TRBV15 with TRBJ2-4, with unresolved D. There are 16 residues in the CDR3. Trimming removed 3 bases at V and 2 bases at J, with 14 bases between. Germline CDR1 and CDR2: LNHNV and YYDKDF (reference sequence). CDR3 loop: CATSRMGSGPKNIQYF. As DNA, the CDR3 is TGTGCCACCAGCAGGATGGGTTCGGGCCCCAAAAACATTCAGTACTTC.

The rearrangement uses TRBV4-1 and TRBJ1-6; 7 nucleotides agree with TRBD1. The junction had 5 bases not matched to a gene; V was cut back by 0 bases and J by 9 bases. CDR3 length equals 15 residues. Germline lookup yields CDR1 MGHRA and CDR2 YSYEKL. In DNA, the CDR3 is TGCGCCAGCAGCCAAGAGACAGGGCCCATTTCACCCCTCCACTTT. This translates into CASSQETGPISPLHF.